The 21 T cell receptor beta chains in this list originate from one sample, sequenced in a study of OX40 agonist ivuxolimab in advanced cancers. The assay was immunoSEQ multiplex PCR, and TCRdb's table has in-frame clones only and misses some. The repertoire holds around 45,000 clones, with approximately 91% as singletons. The sample here was CD4+ or CD8+ T cells sorted from blood, taken in a trial of the OX40 agonist ivuxolimab. The source of these receptors is an adult with an advanced solid tumor such as melanoma, head and neck, liver or kidney cancer.

This chain connects TRBV7-9 to TRBJ2-7, with D uncertain. Germline CDR1 is SEHNR and CDR2 is FQNEAQ (reference sequence). The V gene lost 1 base and the J gene lost 5 bases, with 12 bases spanning the gap. The CDR3 is 14 amino acids. The CDR3 DNA sequence: TGTGCCAGCAGCTTAGATCTGAGTCACAACGAGCAGTACTTC. It codes for CASSLDLSHNEQYF.

The chain recombines TRBV19 with TRBJ2-7; tentative D call: TRBD1 (5 bases). This CDR3 is built from 14 residues. The V end lost 3 bases, the J end lost 5 bases, and 14 bases lay between the germline ends. CDR1 and CDR2 from the germline V gene are LNHDA and SQIVND (reference sequence). The CDR3 protein is CASSMAGRGDEQYF. The CDR3 coding sequence is TGTGCCAGTAGTATGGCTGGTAGGGGCGACGAGCAGTACTTC.

V usage is TRBV19 and J usage is TRBJ2-7; 8 bases fit TRBD1. Trimming removed 4 bases from V and 3 bases from J; junction bases left unmatched: 5. In germline, CDR1 is LNHDA, CDR2 SQIVND (reference sequence). CDR3 length: 14 residues. CDR3 residues: CASSTGTGNYEQYF. CDR3 DNA sequence: TGTGCCAGTAGTACGGGGACAGGAAACTACGAGCAGTACTTC.

This rearrangement joins TRBV5-4 to TRBJ2-7, with D perhaps being TRBD1 or TRBD2 (6 bases each). The V and J ends lost 2 bases and 3 bases respectively, with 15 bases between them. The CDR3 extends over 15 amino acids. CDR1 is SGHNT, CDR2 YYREEE, per germline (reference sequence). CDR3 coding DNA: TGTGCCAGCAGCTTTTACGCGGGACAAGGCTACGAGCAGTACTTC. Translation: CASSFYAGQGYEQYF.

This clone was seen only a few times. The rearrangement uses TRBV4-1 and TRBJ2-7; D not certain. Trimming took 0 bases from V and 4 from J, leaving 7 bases between them. The length of the CDR3 is 13 residues. Germline V gene sequence: CDR1 MGHRA, CDR2 YSYEKL. DNA for the CDR3: TGCGCCAGCAGCCAAGATGTAGGGTACGAGCAGTACTTC. It translates to CASSQDVGYEQYF.

V usage is TRBV5-6 and J usage is TRBJ2-5, with 16 positions matching TRBD2. This CDR3 has 17 amino acids. Trimming at V came to 4 bases and at J to 1 base, leaving 4 bases not matched to a gene. Germline V gives CDR1 SGHDT, CDR2 YYEEEE. This chain's CDR3 is CASSRGLAGGVQETQYF. CDR3 nucleotides: TGTGCCAGCAGCAGGGGACTAGCGGGAGGGGTCCAAGAGACCCAGTACTTC.

The J gene is TRBJ2-1, the V gene TRBV5-4; 14 bases map to TRBD2. V dropped 4 bases and J dropped 8; count of bases not matched to a gene: 5. CDR3 length equals 15 residues. Germline V gene data show CDR1 as SGHNT and CDR2 as YYREEE (reference sequence). CDR3 sequence: CASSPGTSGGDEQFF. CDR3 bases: TGTGCCAGCAGCCCTGGGACTAGCGGGGGCGATGAGCAGTTCTTC.

V gene TRBV19 combines with J gene TRBJ2-7, with a possible D match to TRBD1 (5 bases). The CDR3 runs 13 residues. V lost 3 bases and J lost 2, with 8 bases in between. Per the germline V gene, CDR1 is LNHDA and CDR2 is SQIVND (reference sequence). The CDR3 sequence: CASSMGHTYEQYF. CDR3 coding DNA: TGTGCCAGTAGTATGGGGCACACCTACGAGCAGTACTTC.

The CDR3 DNA sequence: TGTGCCAGCAGCTTCCAAGGGGGCGTAGGCACTGAAGCTTTCTTT. Its translation is CASSFQGGVGTEAFF. The chain couples TRBV7-6 to TRBJ1-1; 7 bases fit TRBD1. Germline CDR1 SGHVS, CDR2 FNYEAQ. V was clipped by 3 bases and J by 4 bases; unmatched bases: 8. This CDR3 has 15 amino acids. The full variable domain, rest sourced from reference TRBV7-6 and TRBJ1-1, is GAGVSQSPRYKVTKRGQDVALRCDPISGHVSLYWYRQALGQGPEFLTYFNYEAQQDKSGLPNDRFSAERPEGSISTLTIQRTEQRDSAMYRCASSFQGGVGTEAFFGQGTRLTVV.

The count of this clone is one. This chain connects TRBV5-6 to TRBJ1-2; D uncertain. Trimming removed 3 bases at V and 5 bases at J, with 14 bases between. The germline CDR1 and CDR2 sequences are SGHDT and YYEEEE. There are 14 residues in the CDR3. CDR3 region: CASSSTLTEYGYTF. CDR3 coding DNA: TGTGCCAGCAGCTCCACCTTGACTGAATATGGCTACACCTTC.

The chain carries TRBV11-2 and TRBJ2-2; D not resolved. The CDR3 has 12 amino acids. V was cut by 2 bases and J by 2 bases, with 0 bases left in between. Germline V gene data show CDR1 as SGHAT and CDR2 as FQNNGV. The CDR3 nucleotides are TGTGCCAGCAGCTTAAACACCGGGGAGCTGTTTTTT. Protein product: CASSLNTGELFF.

This clone has more than one count but fewer than ten. The chain joins TRBV7-5 to TRBJ2-1. TRBV7-5 is annotated as a pseudogene. This CDR3 region has 16 residues. The CDR3 sequence is CARSLGSRTPYNEQFF. In nucleotides, the CDR3 is TGTGCCAGAAGCTTAGGATCGAGGACGCCCTACAATGAGCAGTTCTTC.

This sequence joins TRBV14 and TRBJ2-3, with 7 bases aligning to TRBD1. Germline values: CDR1 SGHDN, CDR2 FVKESK. The CDR3 contains 16 residues. Germline trimming cut 4 bases from V and 1 base from J; bases unmatched to any gene: 8. The CDR3 DNA sequence: TGTGCCAGCAGCCTGTTAACCGGGACAGGCACAGATACGCAGTATTTT. It codes for CASSLLTGTGTDTQYF.

The chain recombines TRBV7-9 with TRBJ1-3; D might be TRBD1 (5 bases). Trimming cost V 11 bases and J 4 bases, with 15 bases left between them. The CDR3 contains 13 residues. Germline V gives CDR1 SEHNR, CDR2 FQNEAQ (reference sequence). CDR3 DNA: TGTGCCGGGGGGGAGGGCATCGGAAACACCATATATTTT. This sequence encodes CAGGEGIGNTIYF.

This chain joins TRBV15 and TRBJ1-4; maybe TRBD1 (5 bases). The length of the CDR3 is 17 residues. CDR1 is LNHNV, CDR2 YYDKDF, per germline (reference sequence). V was clipped by 0 bases and J by 8 bases, with 19 bases between them. The DNA of the CDR3 is TGTGCCACCAGCAGAGATGGGAGGAGGGGCCGGGCAGAAAAACTGTTTTTT. Translating it yields CATSRDGRRGRAEKLFF.

The chain joins TRBV27 to TRBJ2-2; D is possibly TRBD1 or TRBD2 (5 bases each). V was pared by 2 bases and J by 2 bases, with 9 bases between. Germline V gene sequence: CDR1 MNHEY, CDR2 SMNVEV (reference sequence). The CDR3 runs to 15 residues. The CDR3 DNA sequence: TGTGCCAGCAGTTTAGGGACCACTAACACCGGGGAGCTGTTTTTT. Amino acid sequence: CASSLGTTNTGELFF.

V is TRBV29-1 and J is TRBJ1-1, with D perhaps TRBD1 (5 bases). Deletions cut 0 bases from V and 0 bases from J, with 11 bases between. CDR1 is SQVTM and CDR2 is ANQGSEA in the germline V gene. The length of the CDR3 is 15 residues. The CDR3 DNA follows: TGCAGCGTTGAAGATCCTAGGGGCATGAACACTGAAGCTTTCTTT. Its protein product is CSVEDPRGMNTEAFF. The full variable domain, in which reference TRBV29-1 and TRBJ1-1 provide the parts outside the CDR3, is SAVISQKPSRDICQRGTSLTIQCQVDSQVTMMFWYRQQPGQSLTLIATANQGSEATYESGFVIDKFPISRPNLTFSTLTVSNMSPEDSSIYLCSVEDPRGMNTEAFFGQGTRLTVV.

The genes are TRBV4-1 and TRBJ1-4, with a weak D call TRBD1 (5 bases). This CDR3 region has 13 residues. Germline V lookup: CDR1 MGHRA, CDR2 YSYEKL. Trimming left V 5 bases short and J 7 bases short, with 11 bases between. The CDR3 region is CASSSGGAEKLFF. Here the CDR3 DNA reads TGCGCCAGCAGCTCGGGGGGTGCTGAAAAACTGTTTTTT.

This clone was detected once. The chain uses TRBV5-6 and TRBJ2-7; 9 nucleotides align to TRBD1. This CDR3 comprises 14 residues. In germline, CDR1 is SGHDT, CDR2 YYEEEE. V shed 3 bases, J shed 4 bases, and the junction held 5 bases outside the gene matches. The CDR3 sequence is CASSWGTGPYEQYF. The CDR3 DNA sequence: TGTGCCAGCAGCTGGGGGACAGGGCCTTACGAGCAGTACTTC.

The chain combines TRBV6-5 with TRBJ1-6; D is perhaps TRBD1 (5 bases). The CDR3 sequence is 13 residues long. Germline loops: CDR1 MNHEY, CDR2 SVGAGI. Trimming took off 5 bases at V and 10 bases at J, with 12 bases between the two ends. The CDR3 DNA reads TGTGCCAGCAGTGGGGACGCGGGATCACCCCTCCACTTT. Its translation is CASSGDAGSPLHF.

V gene TRBV7-8 combines with J gene TRBJ2-7; weak D call: TRBD1 (5 bases). CDR1 is SGHVS, CDR2 FQNEAQ, per germline. V was trimmed by 5 bases and J by 4 bases, leaving 12 bases between them. The CDR3 extends over 13 amino acids. The CDR3 loop reads CASSADNQYEQYF. The CDR3 coding sequence is TGTGCCAGCAGCGCGGACAATCAATACGAGCAGTACTTC.